Listed below are T cell receptor beta chains from one sample, sequenced in a study of T cells in Graves' hyperthyroidism and ophthalmopathy. In TCRdb, the multiplex PCR reads were re-called with MiXCR into one record per CDR3 protein. In the table there are 730,000 or so distinct CDR3 sequences, roughly a sixth of which are singletons. Sequencing input: blood. These receptors all stem from a woman between 50 and 59 years old with Graves' hyperthyroidism that later progressed to Graves' ophthalmopathy. CDR3s leave out the opening cysteine and the closing phenylalanine or tryptophan.

TRBV7-3	TRBJ2-2	ASSFGTLPGELF
TRBV5-1	TRBJ2-1	ASSLALAGAYYNEQF
TRBV7-9	TRBJ2-1	ASSLGDRGPDNEQF
TRBV3-1	TRBJ2-3	ASSQDLRTLSTDTQY
TRBV6-1	TRBJ1-2	ASSPQTLRTGSSYGYT
TRBV6-1	TRBJ1-1	ASSPTDRVKAF
TRBV2	TRBJ1-4	ASNSKGLTPATNEKLF
TRBV5-4	TRBJ2-1	ASRRSSGGSDEQF
TRBV14	TRBJ2-2	ASSQDGRGTGELF
TRBV7-2	TRBJ2-7	ASSSQAGAGSPYEQY
TRBV5-1	TRBJ2-1	ASSTTGDQSYNEQF
TRBV19	TRBJ1-6	ASQPATGPSPLH
TRBV7-9	TRBJ2-7	ASNSGSSYEQY
TRBV7-9	TRBJ1-6	ASSLEGLESPLH
TRBV20-1	TRBJ1-2	SAPGDRGDWYGYT
TRBV20-1	TRBJ2-7	SARVPDRNLREQY
TRBV29-1	TRBJ1-1	SDGTAENTEAF
TRBV20-1	TRBJ1-1	SAYRVYEAF
TRBV5-8	TRBJ1-1	ASSQPTGRPF
TRBV2	TRBJ2-5	ASSFTGIEETQY
TRBV6-1	TRBJ1-1	ASSEGGGNTEAF
TRBV3-1	TRBJ2-7	ASSGAYEQY
TRBV9	TRBJ2-3	ASRAGGTDTQY
TRBV6-2/TRBV6-3	TRBJ1-5	ASTRDSKGQPQH
TRBV4-1	TRBJ1-2	ASSYASGGRANYGYT
TRBV11-2	TRBJ2-4	ASSPTGGLAKNIQY
TRBV9	TRBJ2-3	ASSVDVGSRTDTQY
TRBV7-2	TRBJ1-2	ASSRATNYGYT
TRBV4-1	TRBJ2-1	ASSQGQTSYNEQF
TRBV6-1	TRBJ1-1	ASSVGRTNTEAF
TRBV13	TRBJ2-1	ASSLVPLQRGEQF
TRBV19	TRBJ1-1	ASSAPGGPRNTEAF
TRBV20-1	TRBJ2-4	SARRLAEVAKNIQY
TRBV30	TRBJ2-3	AWSVPQYTRRAGEDTQY
TRBV15	TRBJ2-7	ATSRDRATYEQY
TRBV5-6	TRBJ1-1	ASSYDEVEAF
TRBV19	TRBJ2-7	ATLDRGDEQY
TRBV13	TRBJ2-3	ASSPTFPGLAGVIDTQY
TRBV5-1	TRBJ2-1	ASSLVLAGGPNGQF
TRBV29-1	TRBJ1-1	SVGSGGTNTEAF
TRBV5-1	TRBJ2-1	ASSRVTGASYNEQF
TRBV6-1	TRBJ2-3	ASRSSRPLGATQY
TRBV5-1	TRBJ1-5	ASSPTGADQPQH
TRBV6-5	TRBJ1-6	ASSWGRGRRNSPLH
TRBV20-1	TRBJ1-2	SAPLVSYGYT
TRBV3-1	TRBJ2-3	ASSSWDTQY
TRBV7-9	TRBJ1-2	ASSYHRDSDGYT
TRBV6-6	TRBJ1-2	ASSYGPREGYGYT
TRBV6-2/TRBV6-3	TRBJ2-2	ASKDWDTGELF
TRBV6-1	TRBJ1-4	ASQLSPDTTNEKLF
TRBV12-3/TRBV12-4	TRBJ2-3	ASSPGPRADTQY